Below are 12 T cell receptor beta chains sequenced from a single sample in a study of blood T cell repertoires in COVID-19. Assay used: immunoSEQ multiplex PCR; TCRdb lists only in-frame clones, some missing. The table records almost 250,000 clones, about 89% of them present only once. The sequencing input was PBMCs or T cells enriched from blood (not recorded which). These receptors were obtained from a woman in her twenties or thirties who had recovered from COVID-19.

In its sample, this clone was seen once. The rearrangement uses TRBV4-2 and TRBJ2-7; the match to TRBD2 covers 14 bases. CDR1 is LGHNA, CDR2 YNFKEQ, per germline. V dropped 0 bases and J dropped 2; count of bases not matched to a gene: 0. The CDR3 totals 16 residues. The CDR3 protein is CASSQEGLAGAYEQYF. CDR3 DNA sequence: TGTGCCAGCAGCCAAGAGGGACTAGCGGGAGCCTACGAGCAGTACTTC.

The rearrangement joins TRBV28 to TRBJ1-1, with D tentatively TRBD1 (6 bases). Germline V gene sequence: CDR1 MDHEN, CDR2 SYDVKM. Deletions cut 5 bases from V and 5 bases from J, with 18 bases between. The CDR3 extends over 15 amino acids. The CDR3 loop is CASSAQTSGVTEAFF. Here the CDR3 DNA reads TGTGCCAGCAGTGCGCAAACCTCAGGGGTGACTGAAGCTTTCTTT.

The chain links TRBV11-2 to TRBJ2-1, with D possibly matching TRBD2 (6 bases). The germline CDR1 and CDR2 sequences are SGHAT and FQNNGV. V was cut by 3 bases and J by 9 bases, with 9 bases left in between. The length of the CDR3 is 12 residues. CDR3 sequence reads: CASSFSGGEQFF. The CDR3 bases are TGTGCCAGCAGCTTTAGCGGTGGTGAGCAGTTCTTC.

V usage is TRBV12-3 or TRBV12-4 and J usage is TRBJ2-1, with TRBD1 matching 8 bases. The CDR3 loop spans 12 amino acids. Trimming cost V 5 bases and J 14 bases; bases outside gene matches: 8. CDR3 DNA: TGTGCCAGCAGTCGGCAGGACAGGGAGAAGTTCTTC. The encoded protein is CASSRQDREKFF.

The chain combines TRBV11-2 with TRBJ1-2, with 7 positions matching TRBD1. J was trimmed by 2 bases and V by 8 bases; bases with no gene match: 8. Germline CDR1 is SGHAT and CDR2 is FQNNGV. The CDR3 length is 14 residues. In nucleotides, the CDR3 is TGTGCCAGCGCCATCCTGACAGGGAACTATGGCTACACCTTC. It yields the protein CASAILTGNYGYTF.

This clone has just a few counts. The V gene is TRBV9, the J gene TRBJ2-2; possible D gene TRBD2, 6 bases. CDR1 is SGDLS and CDR2 is YYNGEE in the germline V gene. There are 15 residues in the CDR3. V gave up 0 bases and J gave up 4 bases, with 10 bases separating them. Here the CDR3 DNA reads TGTGCCAGCAGCGTAGGCAAGCGGGTCACCGGGGAGCTGTTTTTT. As protein: CASSVGKRVTGELFF.

The chain joins TRBV9 to TRBJ2-1; tentative D call: TRBD2 (6 bases). The CDR3 length is 14 residues. Looked up from germline, CDR1 is SGDLS and CDR2 is YYNGEE. Deletions cut 3 bases from V and 12 bases from J, with 19 bases between. The CDR3 nucleotides are TGTGCCAGCAGCGCCGCGGGGTCTAGCGCTAGGCAGTTCTTC. Its protein product is CASSAAGSSARQFF.

The J gene is TRBJ2-3, the V gene TRBV28; D possibly corresponds to TRBD2 (6 bases). V shed 4 bases and J shed 1 base, with 21 bases lying between them. Germline-derived CDR1 and CDR2 are MDHEN and SYDVKM. This CDR3 contains 18 residues. CDR3 bases: TGTGCCAGCAGTTACGATCTCGGCGGGACGGAAGGCACAGATACGCAGTATTTT. Translating it yields CASSYDLGGTEGTDTQYF.

The rearrangement joins TRBV19 to TRBJ1-5; D may be TRBD1 (5 bases). Germline lookup yields CDR1 LNHDA and CDR2 SQIVND (reference sequence). Trimming cost V 3 bases and J 4 bases, with 10 bases left between them. This CDR3 spans 14 amino acids. CDR3 region: CASSMGLENQPQHF. CDR3 coding DNA: TGTGCCAGTAGTATGGGGCTTGAGAATCAGCCCCAGCATTTT.

This chain links TRBV9 with TRBJ2-1, with TRBD2 matching over 9 bases. This CDR3 region has 16 residues. Losses at the gene ends were 0 bases for V and 4 bases for J; bases not matched to a gene: 5. CDR1 is SGDLS, CDR2 YYNGEE, per germline. This CDR3 is CASSVDAGGVYNEQFF. DNA for the CDR3: TGTGCCAGCAGCGTAGACGCGGGGGGGGTTTACAATGAGCAGTTCTTC.

This chain connects TRBV21-1 to TRBJ1-2. TRBV21-1 is tagged as a pseudogene. The length of the CDR3 is 18 residues. The CDR3 loop is CASSGPIRGGIDGYGYTF. The CDR3 DNA sequence: TGTGCCAGCAGCGGACCAATAAGGGGGGGGATCGATGGGTATGGCTACACCTTC.

This clone has just one count. The V call is TRBV5-1, the J call TRBJ1-6, with D possibly matching TRBD1 (6 bases). The V and J ends lost 0 bases and 6 bases respectively, with 7 bases between them. CDR3 length: 14 residues. The germline gives CDR1 SGHRS, CDR2 YFSETQ. Here the CDR3 DNA reads TGCGCCAGCAGCTTGGGCAGGGGTAATTCACCCCTCCACTTT. It is translated as CASSLGRGNSPLHF.